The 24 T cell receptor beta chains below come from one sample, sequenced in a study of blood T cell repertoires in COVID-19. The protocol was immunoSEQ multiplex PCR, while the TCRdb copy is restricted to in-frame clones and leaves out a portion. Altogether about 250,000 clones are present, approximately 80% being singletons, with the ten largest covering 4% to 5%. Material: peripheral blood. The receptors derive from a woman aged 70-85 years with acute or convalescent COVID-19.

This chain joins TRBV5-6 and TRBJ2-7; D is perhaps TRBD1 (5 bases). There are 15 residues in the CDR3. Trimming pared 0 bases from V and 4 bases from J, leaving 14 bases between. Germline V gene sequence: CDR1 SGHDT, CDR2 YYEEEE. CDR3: CASSLVQVLSYEQYF. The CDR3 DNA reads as TGTGCCAGCAGCTTGGTACAGGTTTTGAGTTACGAGCAGTACTTC.

The CDR3 sequence is CASSQVQGAYYGYTF. The DNA for the CDR3 is TGTGCCAGCAGCCAAGTCCAGGGCGCCTACTATGGCTACACCTTC. This chain links TRBV3-1 (or the pseudogene TRBV3-2) with TRBJ1-2, with a possible D match to TRBD1 (5 bases). Germline loops: CDR1 LGHDT, CDR2 YNNKEL (reference sequence). The V and J ends lost 1 base and 3 bases respectively, with 12 bases between them. This CDR3 contains 15 residues.

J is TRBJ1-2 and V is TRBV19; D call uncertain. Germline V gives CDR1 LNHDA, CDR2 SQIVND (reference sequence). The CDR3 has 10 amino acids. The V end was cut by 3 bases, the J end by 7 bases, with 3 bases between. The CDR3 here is CASSIGGYTF. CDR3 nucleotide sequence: TGTGCCAGTAGTATCGGTGGCTACACCTTC.

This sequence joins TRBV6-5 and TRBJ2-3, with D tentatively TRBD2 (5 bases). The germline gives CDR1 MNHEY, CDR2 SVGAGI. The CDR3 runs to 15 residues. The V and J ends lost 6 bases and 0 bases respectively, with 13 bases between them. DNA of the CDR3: TGTGCCAGCAGCCGACTCGGGGAGAGCACAGATACGCAGTATTTT. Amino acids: CASSRLGESTDTQYF.

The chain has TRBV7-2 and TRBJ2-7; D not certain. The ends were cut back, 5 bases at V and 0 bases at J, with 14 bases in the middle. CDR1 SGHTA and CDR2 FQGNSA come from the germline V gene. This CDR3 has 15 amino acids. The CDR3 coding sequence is TGTGCCAGCAGCCCTGGCGGTGCTAGCTCCTACGAGCAGTACTTC. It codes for CASSPGGASSYEQYF.

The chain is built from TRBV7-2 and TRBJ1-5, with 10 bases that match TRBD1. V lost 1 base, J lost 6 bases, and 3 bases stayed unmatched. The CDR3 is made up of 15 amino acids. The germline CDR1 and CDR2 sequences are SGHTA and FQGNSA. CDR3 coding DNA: TGTGCCAGCAGCTTAGGGGGACAGGGGTTTCAGCCCCAGCATTTT. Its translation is CASSLGGQGFQPQHF.

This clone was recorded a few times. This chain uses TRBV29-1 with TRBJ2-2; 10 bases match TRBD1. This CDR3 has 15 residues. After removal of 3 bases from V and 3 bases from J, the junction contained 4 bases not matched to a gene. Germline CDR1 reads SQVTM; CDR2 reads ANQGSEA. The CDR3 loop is CSVEGQGHYTGELFF. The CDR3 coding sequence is TGCAGCGTTGAGGGACAGGGGCATTACACCGGGGAGCTGTTTTTT.

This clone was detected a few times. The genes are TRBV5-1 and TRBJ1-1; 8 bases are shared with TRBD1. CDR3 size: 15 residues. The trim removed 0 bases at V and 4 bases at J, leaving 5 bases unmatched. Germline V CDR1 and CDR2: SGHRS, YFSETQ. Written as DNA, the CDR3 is TGCGCCAGCAGCTTGGTGTCCCAGGGGGCCACTGAAGCTTTCTTT. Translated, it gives CASSLVSQGATEAFF.

CDR3 residues: CASSLTGRDSPLHF. As DNA, the CDR3 is TGTGCCAGCAGTCTGACAGGGCGGGATTCACCCCTCCACTTT. The chain uses TRBV27 and TRBJ1-6; TRBD1 aligns across 7 bases. The CDR3 totals 14 residues. Germline V gene data show CDR1 as MNHEY and CDR2 as SMNVEV (reference sequence). V lost 5 bases and J lost 8; bases outside the gene matches: 6.

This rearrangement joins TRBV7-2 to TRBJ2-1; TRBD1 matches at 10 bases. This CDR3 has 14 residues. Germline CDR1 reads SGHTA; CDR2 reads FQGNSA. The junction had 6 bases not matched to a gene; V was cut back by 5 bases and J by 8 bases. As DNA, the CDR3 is TGTGCCAGCAGCCAGGGGACAGGGGCCCATGAGCAGTTCTTC. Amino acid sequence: CASSQGTGAHEQFF.

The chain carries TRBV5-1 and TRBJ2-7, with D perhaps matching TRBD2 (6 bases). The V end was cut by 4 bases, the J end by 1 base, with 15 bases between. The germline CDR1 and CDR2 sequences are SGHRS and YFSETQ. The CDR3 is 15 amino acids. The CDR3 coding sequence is TGCGCCAGCAGCCTGAGGGGTGCGGGGTCCTACGAGCAGTACTTC. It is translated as CASSLRGAGSYEQYF.

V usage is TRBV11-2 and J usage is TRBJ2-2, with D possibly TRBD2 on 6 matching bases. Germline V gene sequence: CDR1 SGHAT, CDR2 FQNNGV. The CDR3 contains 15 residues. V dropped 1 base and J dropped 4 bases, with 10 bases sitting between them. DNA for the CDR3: TGTGCCAGCAGCTTAGTTCTGGGGGGCACCGGGGAGCTGTTTTTT. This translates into CASSLVLGGTGELFF.

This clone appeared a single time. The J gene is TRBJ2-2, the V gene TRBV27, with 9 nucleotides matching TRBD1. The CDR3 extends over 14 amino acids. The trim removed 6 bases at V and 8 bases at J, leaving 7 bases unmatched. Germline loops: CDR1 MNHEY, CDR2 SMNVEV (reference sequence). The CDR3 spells CASRLGQGQGELFF. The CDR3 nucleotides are TGTGCCAGCAGATTGGGACAGGGACAAGGGGAGCTGTTTTTT.

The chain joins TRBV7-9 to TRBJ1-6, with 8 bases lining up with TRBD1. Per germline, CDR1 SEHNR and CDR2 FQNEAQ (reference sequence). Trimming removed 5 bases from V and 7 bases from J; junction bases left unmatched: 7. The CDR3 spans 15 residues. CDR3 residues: CASSLQTGVNSPLHF. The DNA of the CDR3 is TGTGCCAGCAGCCTCCAGACAGGGGTGAATTCACCCCTCCACTTT.

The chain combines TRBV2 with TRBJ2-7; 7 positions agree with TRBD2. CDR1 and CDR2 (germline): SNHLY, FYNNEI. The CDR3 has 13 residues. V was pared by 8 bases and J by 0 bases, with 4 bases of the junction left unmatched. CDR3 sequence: CASGRGDSYEQYF. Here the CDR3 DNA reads TGTGCCAGCGGTCGGGGGGACTCCTACGAGCAGTACTTC.

CDR3 loop: CASETGLAKNIQYF. In DNA form, the CDR3 reads TGTGCCAGCGAGACAGGGCTAGCCAAAAACATTCAGTACTTC. The chain couples TRBV2 to TRBJ2-4, with 7 bases that match TRBD1. CDR1 is SNHLY and CDR2 is FYNNEI in the germline V gene. Trimming at V came to 8 bases and at J to 0 bases, leaving 4 bases not matched to a gene. The CDR3 length is 14 residues.

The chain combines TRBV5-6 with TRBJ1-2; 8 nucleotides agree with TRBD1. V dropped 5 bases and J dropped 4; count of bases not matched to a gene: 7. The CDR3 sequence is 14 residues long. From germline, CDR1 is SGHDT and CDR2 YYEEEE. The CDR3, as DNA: TGTGCCAGCAGTCCAGGACAGGGCCCCTATGGCTACACCTTC. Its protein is CASSPGQGPYGYTF.

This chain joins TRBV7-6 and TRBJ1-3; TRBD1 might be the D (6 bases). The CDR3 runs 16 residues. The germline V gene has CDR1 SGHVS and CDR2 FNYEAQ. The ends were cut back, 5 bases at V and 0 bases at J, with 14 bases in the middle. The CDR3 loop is CASSPRQASSGNTIYF. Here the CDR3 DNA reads TGTGCCAGCAGCCCCCGACAGGCGAGCTCTGGAAACACCATATATTTT.

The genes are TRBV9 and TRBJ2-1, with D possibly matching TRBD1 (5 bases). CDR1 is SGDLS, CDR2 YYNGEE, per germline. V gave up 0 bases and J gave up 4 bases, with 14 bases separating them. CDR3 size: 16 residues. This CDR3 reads CASSVGQSIFYNEQFF. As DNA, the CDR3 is TGTGCCAGCAGCGTAGGACAGTCTATATTTTACAATGAGCAGTTCTTC.

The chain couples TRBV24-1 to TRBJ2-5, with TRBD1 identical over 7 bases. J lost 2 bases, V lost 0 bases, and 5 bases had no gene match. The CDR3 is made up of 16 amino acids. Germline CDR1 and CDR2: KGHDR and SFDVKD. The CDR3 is CATSDLHSGGQETQYF. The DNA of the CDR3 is TGTGCCACCAGTGATTTGCACTCAGGGGGACAAGAGACCCAGTACTTC.

The CDR3 region has the DNA TGTGCCAGCAGTTCACAGGCTAACTATGGCTACACCTTC. Its translation: CASSSQANYGYTF. The chain couples TRBV28 to TRBJ1-2; a possible D gene is TRBD1 (5 bases). Germline CDR1 and CDR2: MDHEN and SYDVKM. V shed 4 bases and J shed 0 bases, with 6 bases lying between them. The CDR3 loop spans 13 amino acids.

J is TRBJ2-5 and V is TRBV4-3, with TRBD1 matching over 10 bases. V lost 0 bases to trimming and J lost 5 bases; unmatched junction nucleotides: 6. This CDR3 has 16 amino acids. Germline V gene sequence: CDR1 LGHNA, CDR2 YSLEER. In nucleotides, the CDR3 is TGCGCCAGCAGCCAAGAAGCGACAGGGGGCTGGGAGACCCAGTACTTC. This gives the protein CASSQEATGGWETQYF.

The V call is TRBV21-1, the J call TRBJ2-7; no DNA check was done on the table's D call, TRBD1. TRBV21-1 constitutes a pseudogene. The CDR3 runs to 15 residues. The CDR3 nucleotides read TGTGCCAGCAGCAAGACTCCACAGGCCAACTACGAGCAGTACTTC. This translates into CASSKTPQANYEQYF.

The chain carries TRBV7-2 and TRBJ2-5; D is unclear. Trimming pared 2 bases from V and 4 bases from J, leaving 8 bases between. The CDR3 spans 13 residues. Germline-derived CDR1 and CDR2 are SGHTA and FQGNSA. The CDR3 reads CASSLNTRETQYF. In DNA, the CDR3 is TGTGCCAGCAGCTTAAACACAAGAGAGACCCAGTACTTC.